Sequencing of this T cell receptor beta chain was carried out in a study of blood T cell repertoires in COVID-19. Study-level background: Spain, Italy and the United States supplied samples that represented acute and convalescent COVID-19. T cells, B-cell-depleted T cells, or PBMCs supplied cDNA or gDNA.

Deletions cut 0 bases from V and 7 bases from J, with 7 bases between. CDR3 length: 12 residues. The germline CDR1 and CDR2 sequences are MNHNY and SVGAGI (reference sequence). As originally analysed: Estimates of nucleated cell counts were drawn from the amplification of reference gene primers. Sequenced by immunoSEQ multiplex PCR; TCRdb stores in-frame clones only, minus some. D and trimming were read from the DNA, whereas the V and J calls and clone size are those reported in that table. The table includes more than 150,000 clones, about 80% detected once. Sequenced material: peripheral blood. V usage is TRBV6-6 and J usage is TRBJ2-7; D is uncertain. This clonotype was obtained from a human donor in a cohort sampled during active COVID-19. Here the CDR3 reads CASSYSHREQYF. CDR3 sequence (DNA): TGTGCCAGCAGTTACTCCCACAGAGAGCAGTACTTC.